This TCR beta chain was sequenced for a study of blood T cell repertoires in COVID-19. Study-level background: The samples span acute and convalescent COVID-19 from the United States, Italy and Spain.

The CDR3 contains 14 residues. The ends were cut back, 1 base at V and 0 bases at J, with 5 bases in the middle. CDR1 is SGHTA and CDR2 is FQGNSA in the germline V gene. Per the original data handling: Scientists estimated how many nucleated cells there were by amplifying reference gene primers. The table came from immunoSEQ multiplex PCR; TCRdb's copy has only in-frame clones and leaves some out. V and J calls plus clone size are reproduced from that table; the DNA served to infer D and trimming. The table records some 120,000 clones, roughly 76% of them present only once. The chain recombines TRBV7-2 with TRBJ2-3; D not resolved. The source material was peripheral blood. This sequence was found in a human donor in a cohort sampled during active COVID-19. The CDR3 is CASSLEPSTDTQYF. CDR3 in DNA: TGTGCCAGCAGCTTAGAGCCTAGCACAGATACGCAGTATTTT.